This entry concerns a single T cell receptor (beta chain). This entry belongs to a study of blood T cell repertoires in COVID-19. Original methodology: Estimation of nucleated cell counts was performed using reference gene primer amplification. Clones were sequenced by immunoSEQ multiplex PCR, and TCRdb holds only the in-frame ones, with some missing. From that table come the V and J calls and clone size; the DNA was used to work out D and trimming. The data show about 190,000 clones, about nine tenths seen once. Germline V gene sequence: CDR1 LGHDT, CDR2 YNNKEL (reference sequence). V lost 6 bases and J lost 0; bases outside the gene matches: 7. The CDR3 has 16 residues.

The sequenced material came from peripheral blood. This sequence originates from a middle-aged man with acute or convalescent COVID-19. The chain links TRBV3-1 (or the pseudogene TRBV3-2) to TRBJ2-3; 9 nucleotides line up with TRBD2. CDR3 residues: CASSISGGPSTDTQYF. The CDR3 region has the DNA TGTGCCAGCAGTATTAGCGGGGGACCTAGCACAGATACGCAGTATTTT.